This T cell receptor beta chain is drawn from a study of T cells in tuberculosis. Study conclusions and caveats: GEM motif frequencies gave around 67% accuracy; the GMM repertoire gave about 90%. Active tuberculosis alpha repertoires lay closer to GMM-specific TCRs than controls'. The TCR-beta difference was not significant; alpha differences partly reflected length.

The data were produced by immunoSEQ multiplex PCR, yet TCRdb's version contains in-frame clones alone and is incomplete. Here the sample spans tens of thousands of clones, roughly 95% being singletons. The CDR3 loop spans 16 amino acids. After removal of 3 bases from V and 4 bases from J, the junction contained 7 bases not matched to a gene. The germline gives CDR1 SNHLY, CDR2 FYNNEI. Regarding this clone: Antigen unknown.

Each clinical donor contributed on average about 92,000 T cells from unsorted cryopreserved PBMC. This sequence originates from a donor between 10 and 29 years old with latent tuberculosis or without tuberculosis infection. What was sequenced was PBMCs. The chain couples TRBV2 to TRBJ2-2; 8 bases are shared with TRBD1. CDR3 amino acids: CASSDGQGDGTGELFF. The CDR3, as DNA: TGTGCCAGCAGTGACGGACAGGGCGACGGCACCGGGGAGCTGTTTTTT.